This T cell receptor (beta chain) emerged from a study of post-analysis software for immune sequencing data. Points on this clonotype: As yet, its antigen is unknown.

General study points: When patients were compared with controls, 5 or 6 TRBV segments were more frequent, TRBV5-6, TRBV5-1 and TRBV20-1 among them.

TCR beta libraries were prepared from cDNA with unique molecular identifiers. TCRdb re-called the PCR reads with MiXCR, one entry per CDR3 protein. Among about 770,000 distinct CDR3 sequences, 46% were seen once, and the ten largest hold 4% to 5%. The CDR3 length is 14 residues. Germline CDR1 DFQATT, CDR2 SNEGSKA (reference sequence). Trimming cost V 6 bases and J 0 bases; bases outside gene matches: 7. The chain has TRBV20-1 and TRBJ2-7, with TRBD1 matching 8 bases. Sequencing was performed on blood. This clonotype was sampled from a girl aged 5-17 years with multiple sclerosis. DNA of the CDR3: TGCAGTGCGCAGGACAGGGACCCCTCCTACGAGCAGTACTTC. Residues: CSAQDRDPSYEQYF.